This T cell receptor (beta chain) derives from a study of tumor-infiltrating lymphocytes in primary liver carcinoma. The wider study: These patients were men and women whose ages were 30 to 69 years.

This clonotype was seen ten or more times. Its target is not known. The researchers produced TCR beta cDNA from 500 ng total RNA with a constant-region primer. Amplification in three nested multiplex PCR rounds with slightly modified ARM-PCR gave rise to TCR beta libraries. TCRdb re-called the multiplex PCR reads with MiXCR, one entry per CDR3 protein. The repertoire holds approximately 74,000 distinct CDR3 sequences, over 70% seen once, with roughly 15% in the top ten. Study outcomes and limitations: Significantly greater top-250-clone fractions characterized tumors relative to blood (p = 0.039). For tumor-adjacent and tumor-blood pairs, overlap was less than that seen for tumor region pairs. Only about 7-24% of top clones appeared in all five tumor regions.

DNA and RNA were both co-extracted from about 20-30 mg of bulk tissue that had not been sorted. The source material was liver tumor tissue from sampling region 4. Subset here: tumor region T4, right-lateral pole. This TCR came from a woman aged 55 to 70 with primary liver carcinoma and hepatitis B virus infection.

CDR3 DNA: TGTGCCAGCACTACAGGGGGGACCACCGGGGAGCTGTTTTTT. This codes for CASTTGGTTGELFF. The chain uses TRBV6-6 and TRBJ2-2; TRBD1 aligns across 8 bases. CDR1 and CDR2 from the germline V gene are MNHNY and SVGAGI (reference sequence). The CDR3 is 14 residues long. Trimming took 7 bases from V and 4 from J; bases not matched to a gene: 5.